This is a list of T cell receptor beta chains from one sample in a study of T cell repertoires in cytomegalovirus infection. Using its own MiXCR run on the reads, TCRdb lists one record per CDR3 protein. The sample contains approximately 500,000 distinct CDR3 sequences, 16% of which appear only once. Sample: CD8+ T cells from PBMCs. The receptors stem from a human donor in good health (CMV status not recorded). Some clones in this sample may be carry-over from other donors' samples. Each CDR3 is given with its conserved first and last residue. Fields, in order: D gene, V gene, clone size, J gene, CDR3 DNA, CDR3 protein. A D gene is named only where the DNA matches it firmly. Part of the rows lack a size; the others show once, few, many or a class for expanded clones.

>TRBD1|TRBV19|many|TRBJ1-5
TGTGCCAGTAGTCCCGACAGGGAAGGTCAGCCCCAGCATTTT
CASSPDREGQPQHF
>TRBD1|TRBV12-3/TRBV12-4|many|TRBJ2-7
TGTGCCAGCAGTCCCGGGACAGCTACCTACGAGCAGTACTTC
CASSPGTATYEQYF
>.|TRBV7-9|.|TRBJ1-2
TGTGCCAGCAGCTTAGTAGGGGAAGATTATGGCTACACCTTC
CASSLVGEDYGYTF
>.|TRBV2|.|TRBJ2-7
TGTGCCAGCAAAGAGGGGACTGGGTACGAGCAGTACTTC
CASKEGTGYEQYF
>TRBD2|TRBV11-3|.|TRBJ2-1
TGTGCCAGCAGCTTAGATAGTCGGACTAGCGCTTACAATGAGCAGTTCTTC
CASSLDSRTSAYNEQFF
>TRBD2|TRBV12-3/TRBV12-4|many|TRBJ2-1
TGTGCCAGCAGTTTGAGACTAGCGGGATTAGATGAGCAGTTCTTC
CASSLRLAGLDEQFF
>TRBD1|TRBV10-1|.|TRBJ2-7
TGCGCCAGCAGGGGACAGGGGTCCGAGCAGTACTTC
CASRGQGSEQYF
>.|TRBV7-6|.|TRBJ1-3
TGTGCCAGCAGCTCGGGACAAACAGTCCCCACCATATATTTT
CASSSGQTVPTIYF
>.|TRBV5-6|few|TRBJ1-6
TGTGCCAGCAGCTTGGCCCTCCTCGGGGATAATTCACCCCTCCACTTT
CASSLALLGDNSPLHF
>.|TRBV7-9|many|TRBJ2-1
TGTGCCAGCAGCTTAGGGGGGGCGGACAATGAGCAGTTCTTC
CASSLGGADNEQFF
>TRBD1|TRBV7-9|.|TRBJ1-1
TGTGCCAGCAGCTTATCCAGGGGGCTAAGTGAAGCTTTCTTT
CASSLSRGLSEAFF
>TRBD2|TRBV20-1|.|TRBJ2-1
TGCAGTGCGACCCCGGGAGGGGTGTACAATGAGCAGTTCTTC
CSATPGGVYNEQFF
>.|TRBV7-8|many|TRBJ2-5
TGTGCCAGCAGCTTAGTTAGGGCAAGACAAGAGACCCAGTACTTC
CASSLVRARQETQYF
>TRBD1|TRBV6-5|few|TRBJ1-5
TGTGCCAGCAGCCGGACAGGGGGTCAGCCCCAGCATTTT
CASSRTGGQPQHF
>TRBD2|TRBV28|.|TRBJ2-7
TGTGCCAGCGCAATCCCGACTAGCGGGAGAAGATCCTACGAGCAGTACTTC
CASAIPTSGRRSYEQYF
>.|TRBV4-2|few|TRBJ2-7
TGTGCCAGCAGCCAAGCGGGACGAACCTACGAGCAGTACTTC
CASSQAGRTYEQYF
>TRBD1|TRBV7-9|.|TRBJ2-2
TGTGCCAGCAGCCCCGGGACAGGGATCGGGGAGCTGTTTTTT
CASSPGTGIGELFF
>.|TRBV19|few|TRBJ1-5
TGTGCCAGTAGTCTTCGGGGTGGGTGGAATCAGCCCCAGCATTTT
CASSLRGGWNQPQHF
>.|TRBV27|.|TRBJ1-5
TGTGCCAGCAGCCTGGGACATAATCAGCCCCAGCATTTT
CASSLGHNQPQHF
>.|TRBV7-6|many|TRBJ1-5
TGTGCCAGCAGCTTAGAACGGGGGTACAATCAGCCCCAGCATTTT
CASSLERGYNQPQHF
>TRBD2|TRBV19|many|TRBJ2-2
TGTGCCAGTACCTGGCTAGCGGGGGGTATAAACACCGGGGAGCTGTTTTTT
CASTWLAGGINTGELFF
>.|TRBV7-3|many|TRBJ1-5
TGTGCCAGCAGCTTAACATGGTCAGGGTGTTATCCAGAGTATAGCAATCAGCCCCAGCATTTT
CASSLTWSGCYPEYSNQPQHF
>TRBD1|TRBV6-5|.|TRBJ1-2
TGTGCCACTAATGTGGACAGGGGGCTTTCTGGCTACACCTTC
CATNVDRGLSGYTF
>.|TRBV6-5|few|TRBJ1-1
TGTGCCAGCAGGGAGGGGAGAGAAGCTTTCTTT
CASREGREAFF
>.|TRBV28|many|TRBJ2-1
TGTGCCAGCAGTTTTAGCCAGGGGCGCAATGAGCAGTTCTTC
CASSFSQGRNEQFF
>.|TRBV25-1|.|TRBJ2-7
TGTGCCAGCAGTGAAAGGGGGCTTCGGGGGTCCTACGAGCAGTACTTC
CASSERGLRGSYEQYF
>.|TRBV10-2|many|TRBJ1-2
TGCGCCAGCAGTGAACTCGGGGGCCACCCCTATGGCTACACCTTC
CASSELGGHPYGYTF
>.|TRBV12-3/TRBV12-4|many|TRBJ1-1
TGTGCCAGCAGTTCCACAGGGTTTAGGGGCACTGAAGCTTTCTTT
CASSSTGFRGTEAFF
>.|TRBV27|many|TRBJ1-2
TGTGCCAGCAGTGCCGACGAGGGAGTAGGCTATGGCTACACCTTC
CASSADEGVGYGYTF
>.|TRBV9|.|TRBJ1-4
TGTGCCAGCAGCACCCATTCAGGGATTTCAACTAATGAAAAACTGTTTTTT
CASSTHSGISTNEKLFF
>TRBD1|TRBV29-1|many|TRBJ2-1
TGCAGCGTTGAAGGCGGACAGGGGTGGGGTTCCTACAATGAGCAGTTCTTC
CSVEGGQGWGSYNEQFF
>.|TRBV6-1|few|TRBJ1-4
TGTGCCAGCATGCCCGTCCCTAATGAAAAACTGTTTTTT
CASMPVPNEKLFF
>.|TRBV20-1|.|TRBJ2-7
TGCAGTGCTCTCTCTCACGCAGGGAGCTCCTACGAGCAGTACTTC
CSALSHAGSSYEQYF
>TRBD1|TRBV6-1|few|TRBJ2-3
TGTGCCAGCAGGCCGGACAGGTCTAGCACAGATACGCAGTATTTT
CASRPDRSSTDTQYF
>TRBD1|TRBV27|many|TRBJ2-7
TGTGCCAGCAGTTTAAGGGGGCCGGGACAGAACTACGAGCAGTACTTC
CASSLRGPGQNYEQYF
>.|TRBV6-2/TRBV6-3|medium-sized|TRBJ1-1
TGTGCCAGCACCGCCCTTATCAACACTGAAGCTTTCTTT
CASTALINTEAFF
>.|TRBV27|few|TRBJ1-5
TGTGCCAGCAGTTTATCGAATAGTCAGCCCCAGCATTTT
CASSLSNSQPQHF
>.|TRBV15|many|TRBJ2-1
TGTGCCACCAGCAGAGATTCCATGGGTGAGCAGTTCTTC
CATSRDSMGEQFF
>.|TRBV19|many|TRBJ2-7
TGTGCCAGTAGTATAGATGCGGGACCGAACTACGAGCAGTACTTC
CASSIDAGPNYEQYF
>TRBD1|TRBV7-2|many|TRBJ2-7
TGTGCCAGCAGCTGGACAGGGACCTACGAGCAGTACTTC
CASSWTGTYEQYF
>TRBD2|TRBV7-9|.|TRBJ2-1
TGTGCCAGCAGCGGCGTTGGAGCGGGGCGGCCCTCCTACAATGAGCAGTTCTTC
CASSGVGAGRPSYNEQFF
>.|TRBV15|few|TRBJ2-1
TGTGCCACCAGCAGAGATCGGGGCATTGCATCCAATGAGCAGTTCTTC
CATSRDRGIASNEQFF